The 2 T cell receptor beta chains reported below all come from one sample, sequenced in a study of blood T cell repertoires in COVID-19. Sequencing used immunoSEQ multiplex PCR; TCRdb keeps in-frame clones, though not all of them. The data hold about 57,000 clones, with about nine tenths observed a single time. The sequenced material came from peripheral blood. These receptors all come from a man between 60 and 70 years old with acute or convalescent COVID-19.

This clone was picked up one time. The genes are TRBV2 and TRBJ1-3, with D possibly matching TRBD1 (6 bases). Trimming cost V 3 bases and J 0 bases, with 15 bases left between them. CDR3 length: 17 residues. Germline-derived CDR1 and CDR2 are SNHLY and FYNNEI. CDR3 nucleotides: TGTGCCAGCAGTGAGATGAGGCTGGGGGCCTCTGGAAACACCATATATTTT. Translated, it gives CASSEMRLGASGNTIYF.

The chain links TRBV6-4 to TRBJ2-7; TRBD1 matches at 11 bases. V shed 6 bases, J shed 6 bases, and the junction held 4 bases outside the gene matches. The CDR3 is made up of 13 amino acids. Germline CDR1 is MRHNA and CDR2 is SNTAGT. This chain's CDR3 is CASSSDRGLEQYF. CDR3 bases: TGTGCCAGCAGCTCGGACAGGGGGCTCGAGCAGTACTTC.